Listed below are T cell receptor beta chains from one sample, sequenced in a study of cytomegalovirus exposure and HLA in healthy donors. Here immunoSEQ multiplex PCR was the method, and the copy in TCRdb shows in-frame clones only, minus some. The sample gives about 240,000 clones, around 86% of which show up once; less than 1.5% is in the top ten. Sample: PBMCs. Receptors were obtained from a woman in her 30s in good health and CMV-seropositive. Both conserved end residues are part of each CDR3. Each record gives: J gene, clone size, D gene, V gene, CDR3 DNA, CDR3 protein. The D gene is left open where the match is weak. Expanded clones get a size class; other rows say once, few or many, or leave the size out.

>TRBJ2-7|-|TRBD1|TRBV28
TGTGCCAGCAGTTTTTCGGACAGGGTAGACCACGAGCAGTACTTC
CASSFSDRVDHEQYF
>TRBJ1-2|once|TRBD1|TRBV29-1
TGCAGCGATTGGGACAGGGGGCGGGATGGCTACACCTTC
CSDWDRGRDGYTF
>TRBJ2-4|-|-|TRBV19
TGTGCCAGTAGTAAAATAGGGATTCAGGGGTTAGCCAAAAACATTCAGTACTTC
CASSKIGIQGLAKNIQYF
>TRBJ2-2|-|-|TRBV6-4
TGTGCCAGCAGTGACTCGGGGCGGGAGAACACCGGGGAGCTGTTTTTT
CASSDSGRENTGELFF
>TRBJ1-4|-|-|TRBV5-1
TGCGCCAGCAGCTTCACCGGGACAACTAATGAAAAACTGTTTTTT
CASSFTGTTNEKLFF
>TRBJ2-3|-|TRBD2|TRBV29-1
TGCAGCGCAGGGACTAGCGGGTTTGGGGATACGCAGTATTTT
CSAGTSGFGDTQYF
>TRBJ2-1|-|-|TRBV27
TGTGCCAGCAGTCTGCGGGGACCGCTAGTGGGAGATTATGAGCAGTTCTTC
CASSLRGPLVGDYEQFF
>TRBJ2-1|-|TRBD2|TRBV18
TGTGCCAGCTCACCGATTACTAGCGGGAGGGGTGAGCAGTTCTTC
CASSPITSGRGEQFF
>TRBJ2-6|-|TRBD1|TRBV30
TGTGCCTCCACCGGGACAGCTGGGGCCAACGTCCTGACTTTC
CASTGTAGANVLTF
>TRBJ2-7|once|-|TRBV21-1
TGTGCCAGCAGCTTTATGCCGGGGGAGCAGTACTTC
CASSFMPGEQYF
>TRBJ2-7|-|TRBD1|TRBV27
TGTGCCAGCAGTCCCCCGGACAGGCGAATCTACGAGCAGTACTTC
CASSPPDRRIYEQYF
>TRBJ2-3|-|-|TRBV7-9
TGTGCCAGCAGCTTAAGCGCGAGCACAGATACGCAGTATTTT
CASSLSASTDTQYF
>TRBJ2-1|-|-|TRBV4-2
TGTGCCTCGAGTACGGCCAGCGAAAGCCGCTCCTACAATGAGCAGTTCTTC
CASSTASESRSYNEQFF
>TRBJ1-4|-|-|TRBV25-1
TGTGCCAGCAGTGTCCCCCTGTCCCCGGGATTTAATGAAAAACTGTTTTTT
CASSVPLSPGFNEKLFF
>TRBJ2-1|-|TRBD2|TRBV5-1
TGCGCCAGCAGCTTTATAGCGGGATCTCGAAATGAGCAGTTCTTC
CASSFIAGSRNEQFF
>TRBJ2-1|-|TRBD2|TRBV11-1
TGTGCCAGCAGCTATGGGACTAGCGGTTCTAGTCGGCAGTTCTTC
CASSYGTSGSSRQFF
>TRBJ2-7|-|-|TRBV20-1
TGCAGTGCGAGCCAATCCGAGCAGTACTTC
CSASQSEQYF
>TRBJ1-1|-|-|TRBV7-9
TGTGCCAGCAGCCACCCACTGGGTTCGGGAGCTTTCTTT
CASSHPLGSGAFF
>TRBJ1-2|-|-|TRBV11-2
TGTGCCAGCAGCTTGGGGCAGGGCTCTGGCTACACCTTC
CASSLGQGSGYTF
>TRBJ1-1|-|-|TRBV7-6
TGTGCCAGCAGCTTAGCGGTCGGAGAGACTGAAGCTTTCTTT
CASSLAVGETEAFF
>TRBJ1-4|-|TRBD1|TRBV6-1
TGTGCCAGCATAGAACAGGGGTTCGGTGAAAAACTGTTTTTT
CASIEQGFGEKLFF
>TRBJ2-1|-|TRBD2|TRBV2
TGTGCCAGCAGGGGACTAGCGGGAGGCCCAAATGAGCAGTTCTTC
CASRGLAGGPNEQFF
>TRBJ2-7|few|TRBD2|TRBV9
TGTGCCAGCAGCGTCGGGGCGGGAGGGCCTAACGAGCAGTACTTC
CASSVGAGGPNEQYF
>TRBJ1-2|-|-|TRBV5-1
TGCGCCAGCAGCTTAGGACAGTCTCTCCCCATGGGCTACACCTTC
CASSLGQSLPMGYTF
>TRBJ2-1|-|TRBD2|TRBV27
TGTGCCAGCAGTCGCGGGAGGTCAATAGGTGAGCAGTTCTTC
CASSRGRSIGEQFF
>TRBJ1-4|-|TRBD1|TRBV5-1
TGCGCCAGCAGCTTACAGGGGGCGAATGAAAAACTGTTTTTT
CASSLQGANEKLFF
>TRBJ2-1|-|-|TRBV5-1
TGCGCCAGCAGCTTTTCACAGCTTGGCTCCTACAATGAGCAGTTCTTC
CASSFSQLGSYNEQFF
>TRBJ2-5|once|-|TRBV14
TGTGCCAGCAGCCCCGCTAGCGTATTGTACCAAGAGACCCAGTACTTC
CASSPASVLYQETQYF
>TRBJ2-1|-|TRBD1|TRBV5-1
TGCGCCAGCAGCGGGGGGACAGGGTTCAATGAGCAGTTCTTC
CASSGGTGFNEQFF
>TRBJ2-3|-|TRBD1|TRBV29-1
TGCAGCGTCCGGACAGGAGCGTGGGGTGGCACAGATACGCAGTATTTT
CSVRTGAWGGTDTQYF
>TRBJ2-3|-|TRBD1|TRBV27
TGTGCCAGGCGTACAGGGGAGTTGACAGATACGCAGTATTTT
CARRTGELTDTQYF
>TRBJ2-1|-|-|TRBV18
TGTGCCAGCTCACCAAGGAGCTCCTACAATGAGCAGTTCTTC
CASSPRSSYNEQFF
>TRBJ1-4|few|-|TRBV4-2
TGTGCCAGCAGTGTCCAAAGCCGAAGGGGGGAAAAACTGTTTTTT
CASSVQSRRGEKLFF
>TRBJ1-5|-|-|TRBV6-1
TGTGCCAGCAGCGAAGGGGGGGTAAGAACAGCGTATCAGCCCCAGCATTTT
CASSEGGVRTAYQPQHF
>TRBJ2-3|-|TRBD2|TRBV5-1
TGCGCCAGCAGCACGTTAGCGGGAGGGCGGAAAGATACGCAGTATTTT
CASSTLAGGRKDTQYF
>TRBJ1-1|-|-|TRBV15
TGTGCCACCAGCCTTGACAGGAACACTGAAGCTTTCTTT
CATSLDRNTEAFF
>TRBJ2-1|few|-|TRBV7-8
TGTGCCAGCAGCGGCCGACTCCGCTACAATGAGCAGTTCTTC
CASSGRLRYNEQFF
>TRBJ2-7|-|-|TRBV11-2
TGTGCCAGCAGCTTAGATGCGATAGTTTCCTACGAGCAGTACTTC
CASSLDAIVSYEQYF
>TRBJ2-5|-|TRBD1|TRBV19
TGTGCCAGTAGGGGGACAGGGACCCAAAGTAAGACCCAGTACTTC
CASRGTGTQSKTQYF
>TRBJ2-7|-|-|TRBV27
TGTGCCACCCTGAGTTCGAGGCAAAGGGGAGGCGAGCAGTACTTC
CATLSSRQRGGEQYF
>TRBJ2-2|-|TRBD2|TRBV7-9
TGTGCCAGCAGCTTAATTAGCGGGAGCGACCTGACCGGGGAGCTGTTTTTT
CASSLISGSDLTGELFF